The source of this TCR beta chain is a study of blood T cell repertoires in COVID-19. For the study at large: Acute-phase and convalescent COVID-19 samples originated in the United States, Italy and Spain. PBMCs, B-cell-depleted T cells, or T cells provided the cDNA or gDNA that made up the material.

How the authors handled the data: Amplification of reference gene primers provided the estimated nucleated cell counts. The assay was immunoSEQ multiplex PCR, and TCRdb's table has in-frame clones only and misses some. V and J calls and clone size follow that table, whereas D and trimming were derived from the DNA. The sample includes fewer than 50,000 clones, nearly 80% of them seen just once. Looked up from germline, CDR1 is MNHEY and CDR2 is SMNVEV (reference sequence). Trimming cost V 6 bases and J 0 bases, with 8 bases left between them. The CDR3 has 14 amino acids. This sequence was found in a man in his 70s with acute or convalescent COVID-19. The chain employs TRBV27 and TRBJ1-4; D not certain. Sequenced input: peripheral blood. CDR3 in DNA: TGTGCCAGCAGCACAGCTGCAACTAATGAAAAACTGTTTTTT. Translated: CASSTAATNEKLFF.